The T cell receptor (beta chain) under discussion was sequenced for a study of beta chain features in type 1 diabetes. V gave up 4 bases and J gave up 1 base, with 11 bases separating them. Germline V gene lookup returns CDR1 SGHRS and CDR2 YFSETQ. This CDR3 is built from 14 residues. A single heparinised draw of approximately 110 mL on average was taken per donor. Cell sorting via CD45RO/CCR7/CD25/CD127/CD95/CD27 was performed to obtain CD4+ naive, central memory, regulatory and stem cell-like memory cells. To note about this clone: Antigen unknown.

General study findings and limits: In patients and controls equally, PCR might favor templates that are shorter.

The isolated RNA, all of it, was reverse transcribed, so expressed TCRB transcripts were what got sequenced. Naive, central memory and regulatory T cell samples yielded about 3.57 million reads on average. Here immunoSEQ multiplex PCR was the method, and the copy in TCRdb shows in-frame clones only, minus some. The data contain about 620,000 clones, around 15% of them singletons. V usage is TRBV5-1 and J usage is TRBJ2-5; no firm D call. Sequenced material: naive CD4+ T cells from blood. The source is a man between 18 and 29 years old in good health. The CDR3 coding sequence is TGCGCCAGCAGCGTACAGTACGGCCAAGAGACCCAGTACTTC. Residues: CASSVQYGQETQYF.